Listed below are T cell receptor beta chains from one sample, sequenced in a study of blood T cell repertoires in COVID-19. Profiled with immunoSEQ multiplex PCR; TCRdb holds only in-frame clones, not every one. The table includes some 120,000 clones, around 83% detected once. Sequenced material: PBMCs or T cells enriched from blood (not recorded which). The source is a man between 25 and 39 years old who had recovered from COVID-19. Each CDR3 is given with its conserved first and last residue. Fields, in order: V gene, CDR3 protein.

V: TRBV3-1/TRBV3-2
CDR3: CASSQTRTGELFF

V: TRBV11-2
CDR3: CASSLGTGFSGNTIYF

V: TRBV6-4
CDR3: CASRLEGTGYNEQFF

V: TRBV5-1
CDR3: CVSSLGSQTEAFF

V: TRBV10-3
CDR3: CAIRTGLAGGPSEQYF

V: TRBV3-1/TRBV3-2
CDR3: CASSDRSGRGETQYF

V: TRBV2
CDR3: CASSVENTEAFF

V: TRBV2
CDR3: CASRTAGYYEQYF

V: TRBV2
CDR3: CASFRWGGPGDTQYF

V: TRBV4-2
CDR3: CASSYGTGTINTEAFF